This T cell receptor beta chain appears in the sequencing data of a study of Graves' ophthalmopathy and Graves' hyperthyroidism. Findings and caveats of the study: Sensitivity reached 60% to 71% and specificity around 72% when the model predicted ophthalmopathy progression.

This clonotype was recorded at least ten times. What it recognizes is unknown. Hyperthyroidism patients, all newly diagnosed, had under 2 months' duration and ages of 18 to 65. Certain patients, namely those with other autoimmune diseases, uncontrolled infections, pregnancy or lactation, were excluded. Serum thyroxine and TRAb, along with clinical symptoms, thyroid ultrasound and orbital computed tomography, were what diagnosis relied on. Investigators amplified TCR beta CDR3 regions from RNA transcripts. The authors performed first-round RT-PCR with HTBI primers and then a second-round multiplex PCR. MiXCR was run by TCRdb on the multiplex PCR reads, yielding one entry per CDR3 protein. The sample consists of 450,000 to 600,000 distinct CDR3 sequences, just under 40% of them appearing once. Looked up from germline, CDR1 is SGHTS and CDR2 is YDEGEE. The CDR3 sequence is 12 residues long. V shed 3 bases and J shed 3 bases, with 3 bases lying between them.

The source is an adult man with Graves' hyperthyroidism. The sample taken for sequencing was peripheral blood or thyroid tissue (not recorded which). The V and J genes are TRBV5-8 and TRBJ2-2; D gene uncertain. CDR3 in DNA: TGTGCCAGCAGCTCTCACACCGGGGAGCTGTTTTTT. This codes for CASSSHTGELFF.